This T cell receptor (beta chain) was captured in a study of blood T cell repertoires in COVID-19. Study details: Whether acute or convalescent, the COVID-19 samples came from the United States, Italy and Spain.

In germline, CDR1 is LNHDA, CDR2 SQIVND (reference sequence). There are 16 residues in the CDR3. V gave up 3 bases and J gave up 6 bases; unmatched junction bases: 9. As processed by the authors: Reference gene primer amplification gave nucleated cell count estimates. TCRdb keeps only in-frame clones here, not all; method: immunoSEQ multiplex PCR. The D gene and trimming were derived from the DNA, and the V and J assignments and clone size from that table. The sample has 250,000 or so clones; around 87% are singletons. The source is a woman aged 55-69 years with COVID-19, enrolled during active disease. This chain connects TRBV19 to TRBJ2-2; TRBD1 agrees at 8 bases. Sequencing was carried out using peripheral blood. For the CDR3, the DNA is TGTGCCAGTAGTATTTGGACAGGGAGTCGGGCCGGGGAGCTGTTTTTT. Translating it yields CASSIWTGSRAGELFF. Full variable domain (missing parts from reference TRBV19 and TRBJ2-2): DGGITQSPKYLFRKEGQNVTLSCEQNLNHDAMYWYRQDPGQGLRLIYYSQIVNDFQKGDIAEGYSVSREKKESFPLTVTSAQKNPTAFYLCASSIWTGSRAGELFFGEGSRLTVL.